The rows below give T cell receptor beta chains drawn from one sample of a study of technical replicates of blood from four donors. Measured with immunoSEQ multiplex PCR; TCRdb has only the in-frame clones, and not every one. The data contain roughly 72,000 clones, 85% to 95% of them seen just once; the ten biggest clones take up about 0.4%. Sequenced material: T cells isolated from PBMCs. The receptors derive from a human donor in good health. Both conserved end residues are part of each CDR3.

j_call | v_call | cdr3_aa
TRBJ2-7 | TRBV25-1 | CASSEFRGPHSYEQYF
TRBJ2-7 | TRBV13 | CASSLVYEQYF
TRBJ2-3 | TRBV11-2 | CASSLSGPLDRGNTQYF
TRBJ1-1 | TRBV21-1 | CASSTRGPPLNTEAFF
TRBJ2-3 | TRBV5-1 | CASSKGGTSGITDTQYF
TRBJ1-1 | TRBV7-6 | CASSAVSTEAFF
TRBJ2-7 | TRBV6-6 | CASSDTGYEQYF
TRBJ1-1 | TRBV6-5 | CASQSTGPNTEAFF
TRBJ2-3 | TRBV6-5 | CASRRQGTDTQYF
TRBJ2-3 | TRBV13 | CASSSDFKTGTGTLAQYF
TRBJ1-4 | TRBV30 | CAWSLAQGLSLFF
TRBJ2-2 | TRBV27 | CASMDRPSNTGELFF
TRBJ2-1 | TRBV5-1 | CASSSGQGTYNEQFF
TRBJ2-3 | TRBV10-2 | CASSASGSADTQYF
TRBJ1-4 | TRBV14 | CASSQGAGGKLFF
TRBJ2-3 | TRBV5-1 | CASKDRGRDTDTQYF
TRBJ2-5 | TRBV7-2 | CASSREAADRGLIKTQYF
TRBJ2-3 | TRBV19 | CASSISRGPTDTQYF
TRBJ1-2 | TRBV27 | CASSLARTGAYGYTF
TRBJ2-3 | TRBV27 | CASSSGPGTKQDTQYF
TRBJ2-7 | TRBV29-1 | CSVQDGHSSYEQYF
TRBJ1-1 | TRBV9 | CASSVVGVRETEAFF
TRBJ2-3 | TRBV15 | CATRRLFTDTQYF